A selection of T cell receptor beta chains follows, all from one sample in a study of breast tumors, draining lymph nodes, adjacent tissues. TCRdb reprocessed the multiplex PCR reads with MiXCR, giving one entry per CDR3 protein. The sample has 150,000 to 200,000 distinct CDR3 sequences; approximately 30% are singletons. Sequencing was performed on axillary lymph node tissue. These receptors were obtained from a female donor with breast cancer. Some clones in this sample may be carry-over from other donors' samples. Each CDR3 is given with its conserved first and last residue. Fields, in order: V gene, J gene, D gene, CDR3 length, clone size, CDR3 protein, CDR3 DNA. D genes are given only for firm matches. Not all rows give a size; the values are once, few, many and, for expanded clones, a class.

>TRBV6-6|TRBJ1-1|NA|13|few
CASSVQERSEAFF
TGTGCCAGCAGTGTACAGGAACGGAGTGAAGCTTTCTTT
>TRBV25-1|TRBJ2-2|NA|18|NA
CASSERTGQREDTGELFF
TGTGCCAGCAGTGAACGGACAGGGCAACGGGAGGACACCGGGGAGCTGTTTTTT
>TRBV20-1|TRBJ2-3|NA|14|NA
CSAISGVVIDTQYF
TGCAGTGCTATATCGGGGGTGGTTATAGATACGCAGTATTTT
>TRBV3-2|TRBJ1-2|NA|13|many
CASSSIHLYGYTF
TGTGCCAGCAGCTCTATCCACCTCTATGGCTACACCTTC
>TRBV6-5|TRBJ2-3|NA|15|many
CASSYSRQGTDTQYF
TGTGCCAGCAGTTACTCTAGACAGGGCACAGATACGCAGTATTTT
>TRBV7-9|TRBJ2-7|NA|13|once
CASSFGRAYEPYF
TGTGCCAGCAGCTTTGGCAGGGCTTACGAGCCGTACTTC
>TRBV9|TRBJ1-2|TRBD1|14|many
CASSPGTENYGYTF
TGTGCCAGCAGCCCCGGGACAGAAAACTATGGCTACACCTTC
>TRBV7-9|TRBJ1-4|NA|15|NA
CASSLAETGRQKLFF
TGTGCCAGCAGCTTAGCGGAGACAGGACGGCAAAAACTGTTTTTT
>TRBV5-8|TRBJ1-2|TRBD1|15|many
CASSDHWDSRVGYTF
TGTGCCAGCAGCGACCATTGGGACAGTAGGGTTGGCTACACCTTC
>TRBV9|TRBJ2-7|TRBD2|16|many
CASSVGRTSNFYEQYF
TGTGCCAGCAGCGTAGGAAGGACTAGTAACTTCTACGAGCAGTACTTC
>TRBV18|TRBJ1-6|TRBD1|16|many
CASSPGQGGVNSPLHF
TGTGCCAGCTCACCGGGACAGGGAGGCGTAAATTCACCCCTCCACTTT
>TRBV19|TRBJ2-2|TRBD2|15|many
CASNLAGAGTGELFF
TGTGCCAGTAATCTAGCGGGAGCGGGCACCGGGGAGCTGTTTTTT
>TRBV20-1|TRBJ2-1|TRBD2|17|many
CSARQGTSGDSYNEQFF
TGCAGTGCTAGACAGGGGACTAGCGGGGACTCCTACAATGAGCAGTTCTTC
>TRBV7-9|TRBJ1-2|NA|14|many
CASSLVIGGYGYTF
TGTGCCAGCAGCTTAGTAATAGGGGGCTATGGCTACACCTTC
>TRBV3-1|TRBJ2-5|TRBD2|18|NA
CASSPGLAGNPREETQYF
TGCGCCAGCAGCCCTGGACTAGCGGGGAACCCGCGGGAAGAGACCCAGTACTTC
>TRBV6-6|TRBJ2-5|TRBD2|15|few
CASSHGTSGLETQYF
TGTGCCAGCAGTCACGGGACTAGCGGACTAGAGACCCAGTACTTC
>TRBV2|TRBJ1-1|TRBD1|13|NA
CASRGTANTEAFF
TGTGCCAGCAGAGGGACAGCGAACACTGAAGCTTTCTTT
>TRBV27|TRBJ2-7|TRBD2|16|NA
CASSLLASGGVSEQYF
TGTGCCAGCAGTTTACTGGCTAGCGGGGGAGTGAGTGAGCAGTACTTC
>TRBV29-1|TRBJ2-3|NA|12|many
CSVDLGTDTQYF
TGCAGCGTGGACCTGGGCACTGATACGCAGTATTTT
>TRBV2|TRBJ1-1|TRBD1|14|few
CASGTGGMNTEAFF
TGTGCCAGCGGAACAGGGGGAATGAACACTGAAGCTTTCTTT
>TRBV7-9|TRBJ2-2|NA|12|NA
CASSPTVGELFF
TGTGCCAGCAGCCCCACTGTCGGGGAGCTGTTTTTT
>TRBV2|TRBJ2-3|TRBD1|15|many
CASRRDRGSADTQYF
TGTGCCAGCAGGAGGGACAGGGGGTCGGCAGATACGCAGTATTTT
>TRBV4-1|TRBJ1-6|NA|20|many
CASSQDGSKTGGTYNSPLHF
TGCGCCAGCAGCCAAGATGGTTCTAAAACGGGGGGAACCTATAATTCACCCCTCCACTTT
>TRBV5-1|TRBJ1-2|TRBD1|16|NA
CASSSAGTGTNYGYTF
TGCGCCAGCAGCAGCGCCGGGACAGGTACGAACTATGGCTACACCTTC
>TRBV7-2|TRBJ1-1|TRBD1|13|NA
CASSSYRDSEAFF
TGTGCCAGCAGCTCGTACCGGGACAGTGAAGCTTTCTTT
>TRBV5-4|TRBJ2-2|NA|14|many
CASSPRQGTGELFF
TGTGCCAGCAGCCCGCGTCAGGGCACCGGGGAGCTGTTTTTT
>TRBV20-1|TRBJ1-2|NA|11|many
CSAGDGYGYTF
TGCAGTGCGGGGGACGGCTATGGCTACACCTTC
>TRBV11-2|TRBJ2-2|NA|11|NA
CASSHRGELFF
TGTGCCAGCAGCCACCGGGGGGAGCTGTTTTTT
>TRBV7-8|TRBJ1-2|TRBD1|14|many
CASSWDRAAYGYTF
TGTGCCAGCAGCTGGGACAGAGCCGCTTATGGCTACACCTTC
>TRBV11-3|TRBJ2-5|TRBD2|15|many
CASSAREGPRETQYF
TGTGCCAGCAGCGCAAGGGAGGGGCCGCGAGAGACCCAGTACTTC
>TRBV7-3|TRBJ1-5|NA|14|many
CASSPRTSNQPQHF
TGTGCCAGCAGCCCCCGAACGAGCAATCAGCCCCAGCATTTT
>TRBV6-6|TRBJ2-7|TRBD1|16|many
CASSWTGQGRFHEQYF
TGTGCCAGCAGCTGGACCGGACAGGGGAGGTTTCACGAGCAGTACTTC
>TRBV6-6|TRBJ2-1|TRBD1|15|many
CASRSGRDSYNEQFF
TGTGCCAGCAGAAGTGGCCGGGACAGTTACAATGAGCAGTTCTTC
>TRBV10-1|TRBJ2-5|NA|14|many
CASSESTAQETQYF
TGCGCCAGCAGTGAGTCGACAGCCCAAGAGACCCAGTACTTC
>TRBV27|TRBJ2-7|NA|12|few
CASSLDGYEQYF
TGTGCCAGCAGTTTAGACGGATACGAGCAGTACTTC
>TRBV7-2|TRBJ2-5|NA|12|NA
CASSSHGGPQYF
TGTGCCAGCAGCTCCCACGGGGGGCCCCAGTACTTC
>TRBV7-6|TRBJ2-1|NA|15|NA
CASSLGPDLYDEQFF
TGTGCCAGCAGCTTAGGTCCAGACCTTTACGATGAGCAGTTCTTC
>TRBV12-3/TRBV12-4|TRBJ1-2|TRBD1|14|many
CASSFGQGARGYTF
TGTGCCAGCAGTTTTGGACAGGGGGCGCGAGGCTACACCTTC
>TRBV19|TRBJ1-3|NA|18|many
CASSMWTEVLSSGNTIYF
TGTGCCAGTAGTATGTGGACAGAAGTCTTGAGCTCTGGAAACACCATATATTTT
>TRBV12-5|TRBJ2-2|TRBD1|14|NA
CASGLGPGQGELFF
TGTGCTAGTGGTTTGGGACCGGGACAGGGGGAGCTGTTTTTT
>TRBV12-3/TRBV12-4|TRBJ2-5|TRBD2|17|NA
CASSGGASRTERETQYF
TGTGCCAGCAGCGGGGGGGCCTCTCGGACTGAGCGGGAGACCCAGTACTTC
>TRBV20-1|TRBJ2-3|NA|14|NA
CSAREGGGGGTQYF
TGCAGTGCTAGAGAGGGGGGAGGGGGTGGTACGCAGTATTTT
>TRBV18|TRBJ2-6|TRBD2|16|NA
CASSPGGHTGANVLTF
TGTGCCAGCTCACCGGGAGGGCATACTGGGGCCAACGTCCTGACTTTC
>TRBV12-3/TRBV12-4|TRBJ1-3|NA|16|many
CASNRLGVEYGNTIYF
TGTGCCAGCAACCGGTTGGGTGTGGAATATGGTAACACCATATATTTT
>TRBV11-3|TRBJ2-2|NA|19|many
CASSPWLGSDAANTGELFF
TGTGCCAGCAGCCCATGGTTAGGCTCTGATGCCGCGAACACCGGGGAGCTGTTTTTT
>TRBV29-1|TRBJ2-5|NA|12|many
CSVGLGQETQYF
TGCAGCGTTGGTCTGGGACAAGAGACCCAGTACTTC
>TRBV28|TRBJ1-4|TRBD1|16|few
CASTSDRGRFDEKLFF
TGTGCCAGCACCTCGGACAGGGGGCGCTTCGATGAAAAACTGTTTTTT
>TRBV25-1|TRBJ2-5|TRBD2|16|many
CASSAPTGRGRETQYF
TGTGCCAGCAGTGCACCCACGGGGAGGGGTAGGGAGACCCAGTACTTC
>TRBV20-1|TRBJ2-7|NA|12|medium-sized
CSARDGSREQYF
TGCAGTGCTAGAGATGGAAGTAGGGAGCAGTACTTC
>TRBV3-1|TRBJ1-5|TRBD1|15|few
CASSGTGVGNQPQHF
TGTGCCAGCAGCGGGACAGGGGTTGGGAATCAGCCCCAGCATTTT
>TRBV9|TRBJ1-4|TRBD1|16|NA
CASGYKGTAINETLFF
TGTGCCAGCGGCTACAAGGGGACAGCTATTAATGAAACACTGTTTTTT
>TRBV25-1|TRBJ1-3|NA|15|many
CASRDSSSSGNTIYF
TGTGCCAGCAGGGACAGTTCGAGCTCTGGAAACACCATATATTTT
>TRBV29-1|TRBJ1-2|TRBD1|14|many
CSVVDRGFDYGYTF
TGCAGCGTTGTCGACAGGGGATTTGACTATGGCTACACCTTC
>TRBV4-2|TRBJ2-7|NA|17|many
CASSQPQGTGLSYEQYF
TGTGCCAGCAGCCAACCCCAAGGCACAGGACTTTCCTACGAGCAGTACTTC
>TRBV7-9|TRBJ2-1|NA|15|many
CASSLGTPPYNEQFF
TGTGCCAGCAGCTTGGGGACACCTCCCTACAATGAGCAGTTCTTC
>TRBV27|TRBJ1-2|NA|14|few
CASSLSVGYYGYTF
TGTGCCAGCAGTTTATCGGTAGGGTACTATGGCTACACCTTC
>TRBV10-3|TRBJ2-5|TRBD1|18|NA
CAPPPKGQGRLVQETQYF
TGTGCCCCCCCCCCGAAGGGACAGGGCCGACTCGTCCAAGAGACCCAGTACTTC
>TRBV20-1|TRBJ2-1|NA|11|many
CSARHYNEQFF
TGCAGTGCTCGACACTACAATGAGCAGTTCTTC
>TRBV19|TRBJ2-3|NA|17|NA
CAHSLGLQAVSTDTQYF
TGTGCTCACAGCCTGGGCCTCCAGGCTGTGAGCACAGATACGCAGTATTTT